The clone carrying this T cell receptor beta chain was detected once. The source of the sample is a study of technical replicates of blood from several donors. Germline values: CDR1 SGHRS, CDR2 YFSETQ. V gave up 4 bases and J gave up 5 bases, with 12 bases separating them. This CDR3 spans 14 amino acids. Profiling relied on immunoSEQ multiplex PCR, and the TCRdb table lists in-frame clones only, not all of them. This sample has tens of thousands of clones, with 93% found just once. The genes are TRBV5-1 and TRBJ1-4, with D possibly TRBD1 on 5 matching bases. Specimen: T cells isolated from PBMCs. The sequence was collected from a human donor in good health. CDR3 region: CASSADGHNEKLFF. The CDR3 DNA follows: TGCGCCAGCAGCGCTGACGGACACAATGAAAAACTGTTTTTT.